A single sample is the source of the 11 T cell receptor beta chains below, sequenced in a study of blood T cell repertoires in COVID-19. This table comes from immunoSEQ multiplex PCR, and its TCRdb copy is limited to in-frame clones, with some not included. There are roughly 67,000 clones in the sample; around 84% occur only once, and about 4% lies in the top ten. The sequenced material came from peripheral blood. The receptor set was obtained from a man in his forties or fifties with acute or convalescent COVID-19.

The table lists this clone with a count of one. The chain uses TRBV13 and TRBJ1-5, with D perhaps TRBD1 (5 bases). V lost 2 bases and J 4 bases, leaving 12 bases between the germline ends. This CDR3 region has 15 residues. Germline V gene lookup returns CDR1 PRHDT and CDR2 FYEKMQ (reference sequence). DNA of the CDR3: TGTGCCAGCAGCTTAAGGCAGGGCCGTAATCAGCCCCAGCATTTT. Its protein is CASSLRQGRNQPQHF.

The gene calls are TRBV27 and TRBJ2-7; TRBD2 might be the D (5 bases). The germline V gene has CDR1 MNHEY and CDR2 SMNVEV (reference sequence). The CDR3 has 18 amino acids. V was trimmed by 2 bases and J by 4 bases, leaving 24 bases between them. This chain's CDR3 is CASSLLPGSSGLRYEQYF. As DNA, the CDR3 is TGTGCCAGCAGTTTACTCCCGGGGAGTTCCGGTCTACGTTACGAGCAGTACTTC.

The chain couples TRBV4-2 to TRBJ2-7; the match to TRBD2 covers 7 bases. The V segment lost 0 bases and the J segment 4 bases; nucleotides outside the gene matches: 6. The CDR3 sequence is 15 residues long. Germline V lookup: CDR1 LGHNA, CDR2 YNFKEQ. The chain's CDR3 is CASSQDSGGPYEQYF. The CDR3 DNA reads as TGTGCCAGCAGCCAAGATTCGGGGGGACCTTACGAGCAGTACTTC.

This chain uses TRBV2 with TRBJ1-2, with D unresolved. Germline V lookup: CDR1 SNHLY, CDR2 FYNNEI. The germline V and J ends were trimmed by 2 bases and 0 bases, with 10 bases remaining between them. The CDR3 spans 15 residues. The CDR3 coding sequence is TGTGCCAGCAGTGAAAACAGCCAAACTAACTATGGCTACACCTTC. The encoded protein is CASSENSQTNYGYTF.

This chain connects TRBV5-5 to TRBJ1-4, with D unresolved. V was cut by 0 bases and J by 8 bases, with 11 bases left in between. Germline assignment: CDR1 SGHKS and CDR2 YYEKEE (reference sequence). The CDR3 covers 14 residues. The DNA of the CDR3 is TGTGCCAGCAGCTTGGAGGCAGCGGGGGAAAAACTGTTTTTT. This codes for CASSLEAAGEKLFF. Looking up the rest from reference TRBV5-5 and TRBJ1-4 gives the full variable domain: DAGVTQSPTHLIKTRGQQVTLRCSPISGHKSVSWYQQVLGQGPQFIFQYYEKEERGRGNFPDRFSARQFPNYSSELNVNALLLGDSALYLCASSLEAAGEKLFFGSGTQLSVL.

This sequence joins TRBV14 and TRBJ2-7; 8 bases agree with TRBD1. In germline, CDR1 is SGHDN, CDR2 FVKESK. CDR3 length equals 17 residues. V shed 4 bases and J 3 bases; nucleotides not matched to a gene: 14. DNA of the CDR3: TGTGCCAGCAGCCGACACATACAGGGGGGAGACTACTACGAGCAGTACTTC. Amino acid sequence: CASSRHIQGGDYYEQYF.

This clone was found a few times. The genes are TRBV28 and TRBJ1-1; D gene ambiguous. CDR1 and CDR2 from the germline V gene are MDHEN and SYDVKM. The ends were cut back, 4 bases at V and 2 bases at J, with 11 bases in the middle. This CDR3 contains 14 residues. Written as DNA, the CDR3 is TGTGCCAGCAGTTACCACAGTACTAACACTGAAGCTTTCTTT. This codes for CASSYHSTNTEAFF. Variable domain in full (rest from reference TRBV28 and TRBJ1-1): DVKVTQSSRYLVKRTGEKVFLECVQDMDHENMFWYRQDPGLGLRLIYFSYDVKMKEKGDIPEGYSVSREKKERFSLILESASTNQTSMYLCASSYHSTNTEAFFGQGTRLTVV.

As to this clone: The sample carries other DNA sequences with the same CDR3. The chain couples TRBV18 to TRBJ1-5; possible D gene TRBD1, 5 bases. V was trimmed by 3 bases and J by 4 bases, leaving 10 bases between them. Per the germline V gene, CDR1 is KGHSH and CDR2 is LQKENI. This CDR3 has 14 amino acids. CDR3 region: CASSPEAGNQPQHF. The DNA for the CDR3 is TGTGCCAGCTCACCCGAAGCAGGGAATCAGCCCCAGCATTTT.

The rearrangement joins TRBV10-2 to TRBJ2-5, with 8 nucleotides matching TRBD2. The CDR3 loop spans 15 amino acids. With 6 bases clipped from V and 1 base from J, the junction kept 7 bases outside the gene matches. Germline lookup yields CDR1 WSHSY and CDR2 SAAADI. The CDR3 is CASRSGRGSQETQYF. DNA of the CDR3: TGCGCCAGCAGAAGCGGGAGAGGCAGCCAAGAGACCCAGTACTTC.

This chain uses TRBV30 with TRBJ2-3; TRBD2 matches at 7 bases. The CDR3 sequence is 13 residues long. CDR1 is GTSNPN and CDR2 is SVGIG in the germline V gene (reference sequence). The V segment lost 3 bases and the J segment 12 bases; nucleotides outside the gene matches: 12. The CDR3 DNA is TGTGCCTGGAGCAACTACGCGGGGGTTAAACAGTATTTT. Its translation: CAWSNYAGVKQYF.

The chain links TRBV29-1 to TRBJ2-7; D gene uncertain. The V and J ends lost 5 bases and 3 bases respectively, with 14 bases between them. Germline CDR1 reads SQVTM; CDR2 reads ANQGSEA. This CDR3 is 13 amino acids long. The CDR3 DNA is TGCAGCGTTTCTAAAGAGATCTTCTACGAGCAGTACTTC. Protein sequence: CSVSKEIFYEQYF.